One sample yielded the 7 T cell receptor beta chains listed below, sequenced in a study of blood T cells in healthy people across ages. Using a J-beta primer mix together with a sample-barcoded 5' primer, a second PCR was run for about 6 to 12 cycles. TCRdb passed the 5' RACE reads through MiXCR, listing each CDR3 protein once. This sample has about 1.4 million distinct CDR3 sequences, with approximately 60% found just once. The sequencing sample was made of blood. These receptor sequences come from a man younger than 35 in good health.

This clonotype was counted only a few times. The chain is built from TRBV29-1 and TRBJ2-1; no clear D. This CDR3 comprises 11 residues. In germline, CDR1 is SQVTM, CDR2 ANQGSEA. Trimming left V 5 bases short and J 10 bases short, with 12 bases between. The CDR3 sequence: CSVSFSEEQFF. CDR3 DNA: TGCAGCGTTAGTTTTTCCGAGGAGCAGTTCTTC.

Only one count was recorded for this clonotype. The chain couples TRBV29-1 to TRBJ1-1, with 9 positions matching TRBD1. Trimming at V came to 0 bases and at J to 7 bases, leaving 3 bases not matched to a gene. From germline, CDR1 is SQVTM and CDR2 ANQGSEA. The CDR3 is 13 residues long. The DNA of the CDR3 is TGCAGCGTTGAAGAGGGGGACAGGGTTGAAGCTTTCTTT. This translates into CSVEEGDRVEAFF.

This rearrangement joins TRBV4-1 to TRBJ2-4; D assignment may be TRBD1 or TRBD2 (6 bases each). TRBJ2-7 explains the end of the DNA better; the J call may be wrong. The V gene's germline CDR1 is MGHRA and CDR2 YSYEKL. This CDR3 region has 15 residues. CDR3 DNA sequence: TGCGCCAGCAGCCAAGATAGGGGGGTCCCCTACGAGCAGTACTTC. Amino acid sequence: CASSQDRGVPYEQYF.

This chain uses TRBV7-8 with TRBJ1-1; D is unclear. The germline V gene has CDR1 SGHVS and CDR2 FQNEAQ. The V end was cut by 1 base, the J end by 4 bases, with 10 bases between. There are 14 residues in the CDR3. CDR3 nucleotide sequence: TGTGCCAGCAGCTTAGGTGTATCTGGCACTGAAGCTTTCTTT. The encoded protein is CASSLGVSGTEAFF.

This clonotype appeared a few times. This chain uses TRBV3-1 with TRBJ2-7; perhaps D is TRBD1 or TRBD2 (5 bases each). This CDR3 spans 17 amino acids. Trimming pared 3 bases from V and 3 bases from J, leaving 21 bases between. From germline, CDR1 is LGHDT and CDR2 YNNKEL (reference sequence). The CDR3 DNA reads TGTGCCAGCAGCCACGTAATAGGGACGGCCTCCGACTACGAGCAGTACTTC. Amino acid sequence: CASSHVIGTASDYEQYF.

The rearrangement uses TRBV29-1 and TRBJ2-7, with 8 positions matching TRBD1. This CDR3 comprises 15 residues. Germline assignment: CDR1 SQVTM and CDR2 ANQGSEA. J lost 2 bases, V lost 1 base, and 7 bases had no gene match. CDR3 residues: CSVEVQDRVTYEQYF. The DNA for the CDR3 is TGCAGCGTTGAAGTCCAGGACAGGGTGACCTACGAGCAGTACTTC.

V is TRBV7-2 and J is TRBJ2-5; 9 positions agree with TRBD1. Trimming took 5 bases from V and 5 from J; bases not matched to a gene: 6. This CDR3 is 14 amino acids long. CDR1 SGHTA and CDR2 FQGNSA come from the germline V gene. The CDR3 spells CASSATGGEETQYF. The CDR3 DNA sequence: TGTGCCAGCAGCGCAACAGGGGGCGAGGAGACCCAGTACTTC.